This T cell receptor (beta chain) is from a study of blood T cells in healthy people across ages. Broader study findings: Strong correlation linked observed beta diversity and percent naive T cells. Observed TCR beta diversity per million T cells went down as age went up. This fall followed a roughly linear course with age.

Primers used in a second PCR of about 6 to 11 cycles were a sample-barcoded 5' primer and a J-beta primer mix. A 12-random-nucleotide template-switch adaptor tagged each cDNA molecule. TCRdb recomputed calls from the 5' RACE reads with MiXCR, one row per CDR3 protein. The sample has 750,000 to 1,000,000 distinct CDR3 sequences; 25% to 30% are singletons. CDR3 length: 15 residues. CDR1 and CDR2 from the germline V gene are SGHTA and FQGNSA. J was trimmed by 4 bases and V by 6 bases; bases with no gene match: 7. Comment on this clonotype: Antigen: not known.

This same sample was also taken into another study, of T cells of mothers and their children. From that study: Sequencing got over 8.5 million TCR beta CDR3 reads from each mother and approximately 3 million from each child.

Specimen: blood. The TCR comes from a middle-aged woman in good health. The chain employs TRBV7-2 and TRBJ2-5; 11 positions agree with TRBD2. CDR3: CASSHSGGALETQYF. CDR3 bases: TGTGCCAGCAGTCATAGCGGGGGGGCCCTAGAGACCCAGTACTTC.